These 20 T cell receptor beta chains were all obtained from the same sample, sequenced in a study of cytomegalovirus exposure and HLA in healthy donors. Researchers ran the PCR with 60 Vbeta and 13 Jbeta primers. Profiled with immunoSEQ multiplex PCR; TCRdb holds only in-frame clones, not every one. The table includes about 190,000 clones, around 83% detected once. What was sequenced was PBMCs. The receptors stem from a woman in her late teens or twenties in good health and CMV-seronegative.

The chain couples TRBV30 to TRBJ2-3, with D perhaps matching TRBD2 (5 bases). CDR1 and CDR2 (germline): GTSNPN, SVGIG (reference sequence). This CDR3 spans 14 amino acids. Trimming took 1 base from V and 2 from J, leaving 10 bases between them. CDR3 sequence (DNA): TGTGCCTGGAGTGGAGGGCCCCCCACAGATACGCAGTATTTT. Translation: CAWSGGPPTDTQYF.

This chain connects TRBV19 to TRBJ1-6; D is unclear. V was shortened by 5 bases and J by 1 base, with 3 bases between the two germline ends. This CDR3 is 13 amino acids long. Per germline, CDR1 LNHDA and CDR2 SQIVND (reference sequence). The CDR3, as DNA: TGTGCCAGTAGTTCTTCCTATAATTCACCCCTCCACTTT. Protein product: CASSSSYNSPLHF.

The chain recombines TRBV15 with TRBJ2-4; TRBD1 agrees at 9 bases. The length of the CDR3 is 14 residues. Per the germline V gene, CDR1 is LNHNV and CDR2 is YYDKDF (reference sequence). The junction had 5 bases not matched to a gene; V was cut back by 3 bases and J by 8 bases. The CDR3 DNA sequence: TGTGCCACCAGCAGGGGGACAGGGTGGGACATTCAGTACTTC. Amino acids: CATSRGTGWDIQYF. Full variable domain (remainder filled in from reference TRBV15 and TRBJ2-4): DAMVIQNPRYQVTQFGKPVTLSCSQTLNHNVMYWYQQKSSQAPKLLFHYYDKDFNNEADTPDNFQSRRPNTSFCFLDIRSPGLGDTAMYLCATSRGTGWDIQYFGAGTRLSVL.

The rearrangement links TRBV7-9 to TRBJ1-2; 10 nucleotides match TRBD1. The germline CDR1 and CDR2 sequences are SEHNR and FQNEAQ (reference sequence). With 3 bases clipped from V and 3 bases from J, the junction kept 7 bases outside the gene matches. CDR3 length: 16 amino acids. The CDR3 is CASSFSQGTGDYGYTF. The DNA for the CDR3 is TGTGCCAGCAGCTTCTCCCAGGGGACAGGGGACTATGGCTACACCTTC.

The J gene is TRBJ2-7, the V gene TRBV2; the D is unclear. The CDR3 is 12 amino acids. The V and J ends lost 10 bases and 0 bases respectively, with 10 bases between them. Per the germline V gene, CDR1 is SNHLY and CDR2 is FYNNEI. CDR3 region: CATRLSSYEQYF. Here the CDR3 DNA reads TGTGCCACCCGCCTCAGCTCCTACGAGCAGTACTTC.

In its sample, this clone was seen once. V gene TRBV5-1 combines with J gene TRBJ1-3; D perhaps matches TRBD1 (6 bases). The CDR3 runs to 18 residues. Trimming shortened V by 2 bases and J by 3 bases, and 21 bases separated the two germline ends. CDR1 is SGHRS and CDR2 is YFSETQ in the germline V gene. The CDR3 loop is CASSFFKSGGAVGNTIYF. The CDR3, as DNA: TGCGCCAGCAGCTTTTTCAAATCTGGGGGCGCCGTTGGAAACACCATATATTTT.

The V and J genes are TRBV18 and TRBJ2-7; TRBD2 matches at 15 bases. Germline V gives CDR1 KGHSH, CDR2 LQKENI. The CDR3 is made up of 15 amino acids. The V segment lost 3 bases and the J segment 3 bases; nucleotides outside the gene matches: 0. The CDR3 nucleotides read TGTGCCAGCTCACCGGGACTAGCGGGAGGCTACGAGCAGTACTTC. It codes for CASSPGLAGGYEQYF.

The rearrangement joins TRBV18 to TRBJ2-7; perhaps TRBD2 as D (6 bases). This CDR3 contains 14 residues. Trimming stripped 5 bases from V and 3 bases from J, with 14 bases between. Germline lookup yields CDR1 KGHSH and CDR2 LQKENI. CDR3 nucleotide sequence: TGTGCCAGCTCAGCCCCGGGACTGCACTACGAGCAGTACTTC. This codes for CASSAPGLHYEQYF. The full variable domain, rest sourced from reference TRBV18 and TRBJ2-7, is NAGVMQNPRHLVRRRGQEARLRCSPMKGHSHVYWYRQLPEEGLKFMVYLQKENIIDESGMPKERFSAEFPKEGPSILRIQQVVRGDSAAYFCASSAPGLHYEQYFGPGTRLTVT.

The gene calls are TRBV27 and TRBJ2-5, with 7 bases identical to TRBD1. The closer fit of TRBJ2-7 to the DNA end suggests the J call may be wrong. This CDR3 region has 13 residues. Germline CDR1 and CDR2: MNHEY and SMNVEV (reference sequence). This chain's CDR3 is CASGPPGGYEQYF. The CDR3 nucleotides are TGTGCCAGCGGACCTCCAGGGGGCTACGAGCAGTACTTC.

The chain uses TRBV18 and TRBJ2-3; D is possibly TRBD1 (5 bases). Germline V gene lookup returns CDR1 KGHSH and CDR2 LQKENI. V was shortened by 0 bases and J by 0 bases, with 10 bases between the two germline ends. The CDR3 contains 16 residues. The CDR3 DNA follows: TGTGCCAGCTCACCACCGGGGCAGGCTAGCACAGATACGCAGTATTTT. It is translated as CASSPPGQASTDTQYF.

The chain is built from TRBV6-5 and TRBJ2-1; 10 nucleotides match TRBD2. J was trimmed by 7 bases and V by 10 bases; bases with no gene match: 13. CDR3 length: 15 residues. CDR1 is MNHEY and CDR2 is SVGAGI in the germline V gene. CDR3 coding DNA: TGTGCCATCCTGGGAGCGGGAGGGCCAACGAATGAGCAGTTCTTC. Translating it yields CAILGAGGPTNEQFF.

The chain has TRBV14 and TRBJ1-3, with D possibly matching TRBD1 (6 bases). This CDR3 has 16 amino acids. V was clipped by 4 bases and J by 0 bases, with 13 bases between them. Germline CDR1 SGHDN, CDR2 FVKESK. DNA for the CDR3: TGTGCCAGCAGCCCAAATCAGGGGTACTCTGGAAACACCATATATTTT. It specifies CASSPNQGYSGNTIYF. Complete variable domain (other parts from reference TRBV14 and TRBJ1-3): EAGVTQFPSHSVIEKGQTVTLRCDPISGHDNLYWYRRVMGKEIKFLLHFVKESKQDESGMPNNRFLAERTGGTYSTLKVQPAELEDSGVYFCASSPNQGYSGNTIYFGEGSWLTVV.

The chain uses TRBV27 and TRBJ2-3; D gene uncertain. The CDR3 loop spans 14 amino acids. Germline loops: CDR1 MNHEY, CDR2 SMNVEV (reference sequence). V lost 6 bases and J lost 2, with 12 bases in between. The CDR3 region has the DNA TGTGCCAGCAGCATTAGAGTACCCACAGATACGCAGTATTTT. Protein product: CASSIRVPTDTQYF.

This clone appeared once. This same CDR3 is encoded by further DNA sequences in the sample. The chain couples TRBV27 to TRBJ2-2, with 7 bases matching TRBD2. This CDR3 has 15 residues. The J segment lost 5 bases and the V segment lost 2 bases, leaving 5 bases of the junction unmatched. Germline-derived CDR1 and CDR2 are MNHEY and SMNVEV (reference sequence). In DNA, the CDR3 is TGTGCCAGCAGTTTAGCGGGAGTAGGTACCGGGGAGCTGTTTTTT. It specifies CASSLAGVGTGELFF.

J is TRBJ2-1 and V is TRBV10-1; 8 bases match TRBD1. This CDR3 has 14 residues. V trimming: 3 bases; J trimming: 8 bases; junction bases outside the gene matches: 6. Germline lookup yields CDR1 WNHNN and CDR2 SYGVQD (reference sequence). CDR3 sequence (DNA): TGCGCCAGCAGTGACGGACAGGGTATCGATGAGCAGTTCTTC. This encodes CASSDGQGIDEQFF.

The CDR3 is CASSLREVLNQPQHF. In DNA form, the CDR3 reads TGTGCCAGCAGTTTGAGGGAGGTTTTGAATCAGCCCCAGCATTTT. V usage is TRBV6-1 and J usage is TRBJ1-5, with no clear D. CDR3 size: 15 residues. The germline V and J ends were trimmed by 5 bases and 4 bases, with 15 bases remaining between them. Per germline, CDR1 MNHNS and CDR2 SASEGT.

The J gene is TRBJ2-1, the V gene TRBV6-5, with a weak D call TRBD2 (5 bases). The V and J ends lost 5 bases and 7 bases respectively, with 12 bases between them. The CDR3 runs to 13 residues. The germline gives CDR1 MNHEY, CDR2 SVGAGI. CDR3 nucleotide sequence: TGTGCCAGCAGTAGCTACGGGGTAAATGAGCAGTTCTTC. Translated: CASSSYGVNEQFF.

The chain carries TRBV7-3 and TRBJ2-3; TRBD2 matches 7 bases. V trimming: 4 bases; J trimming: 4 bases; junction bases outside the gene matches: 5. Looked up from germline, CDR1 is SGHTA and CDR2 is FQGTGA. CDR3 length equals 14 residues. The CDR3 loop is CASSSRLASDTQYF. Here the CDR3 DNA reads TGTGCCAGCAGCTCTCGACTAGCATCAGATACGCAGTATTTT.

V gene TRBV27 combines with J gene TRBJ2-7, with 10 bases that match TRBD2. J lost 3 bases, V lost 2 bases, and 4 bases had no gene match. Germline CDR1 is MNHEY and CDR2 is SMNVEV (reference sequence). The CDR3 totals 15 residues. The CDR3 region has the DNA TGTGCCAGCAGTTTAGGGGCTAGCGGGGGCTACGAGCAGTACTTC. This codes for CASSLGASGGYEQYF.

In nucleotides, the CDR3 is TGCGCCAGCAGCACCGAAGGGGACAGGGTTGGCTACACCTTC. Translated: CASSTEGDRVGYTF. This chain links TRBV4-1 with TRBJ1-2; 9 bases align to TRBD1. The CDR3 totals 14 residues. V lost 5 bases and J lost 7; bases outside the gene matches: 8. The germline V gene has CDR1 MGHRA and CDR2 YSYEKL.